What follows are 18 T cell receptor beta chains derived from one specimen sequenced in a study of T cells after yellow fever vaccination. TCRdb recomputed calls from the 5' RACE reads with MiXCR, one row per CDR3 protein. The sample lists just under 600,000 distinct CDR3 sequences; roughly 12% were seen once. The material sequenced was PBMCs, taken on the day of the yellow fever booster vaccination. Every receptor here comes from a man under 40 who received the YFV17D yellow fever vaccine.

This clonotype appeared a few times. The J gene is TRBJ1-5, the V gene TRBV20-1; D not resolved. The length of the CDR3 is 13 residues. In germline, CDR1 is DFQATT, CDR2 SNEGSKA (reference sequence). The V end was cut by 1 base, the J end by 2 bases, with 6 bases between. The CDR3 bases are TGCAGTGCTAGAGGTACCCGCAATCAGCCCCAGCATTTT. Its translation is CSARGTRNQPQHF.

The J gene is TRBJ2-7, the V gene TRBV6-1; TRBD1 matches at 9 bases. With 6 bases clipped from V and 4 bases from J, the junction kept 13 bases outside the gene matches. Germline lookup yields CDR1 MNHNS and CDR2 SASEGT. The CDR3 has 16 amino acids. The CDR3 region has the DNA TGTGCCAGCAGCTCCGGTTTGGGACAGGGACTATACGAGCAGTACTTC. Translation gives CASSSGLGQGLYEQYF.

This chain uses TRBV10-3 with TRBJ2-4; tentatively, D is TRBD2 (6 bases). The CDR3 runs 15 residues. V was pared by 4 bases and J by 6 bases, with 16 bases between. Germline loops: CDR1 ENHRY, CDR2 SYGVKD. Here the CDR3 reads CAISVAGSSGNIQYF. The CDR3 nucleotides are TGTGCCATCAGTGTGGCGGGGTCCTCGGGAAACATTCAGTACTTC.

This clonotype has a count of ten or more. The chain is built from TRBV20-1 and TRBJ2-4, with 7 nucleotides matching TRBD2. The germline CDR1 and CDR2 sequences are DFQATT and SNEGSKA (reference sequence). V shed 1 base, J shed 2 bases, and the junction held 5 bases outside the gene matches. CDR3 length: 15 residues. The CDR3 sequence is CSARVGGGTKNIQYF. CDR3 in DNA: TGCAGTGCTAGAGTCGGGGGAGGGACCAAAAACATTCAGTACTTC.

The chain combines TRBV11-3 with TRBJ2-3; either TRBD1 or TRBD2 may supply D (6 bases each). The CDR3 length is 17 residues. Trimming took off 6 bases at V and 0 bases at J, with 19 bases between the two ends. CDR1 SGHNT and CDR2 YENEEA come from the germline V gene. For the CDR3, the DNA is TGTGCCAGCAGTTTGGGGTTGGGGGGCCCTAGCACAGATACGCAGTATTTT. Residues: CASSLGLGGPSTDTQYF.

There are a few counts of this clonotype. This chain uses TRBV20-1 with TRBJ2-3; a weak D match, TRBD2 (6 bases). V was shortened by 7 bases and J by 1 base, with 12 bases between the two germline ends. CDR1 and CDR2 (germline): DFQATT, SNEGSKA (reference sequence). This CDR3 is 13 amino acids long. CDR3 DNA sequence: TGCAGTGGGAGGGACGCGGGCACAGATACGCAGTATTTT. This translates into CSGRDAGTDTQYF.

The CDR3 sequence: CSASRSDPNTGELFF. CDR3 DNA: TGCAGTGCTAGTAGGTCGGACCCGAACACCGGGGAGCTGTTTTTT. The chain has TRBV20-1 and TRBJ2-2, with D unresolved. Trimming cost V 3 bases and J 0 bases, with 11 bases left between them. From germline, CDR1 is DFQATT and CDR2 SNEGSKA (reference sequence). CDR3 size: 15 residues.

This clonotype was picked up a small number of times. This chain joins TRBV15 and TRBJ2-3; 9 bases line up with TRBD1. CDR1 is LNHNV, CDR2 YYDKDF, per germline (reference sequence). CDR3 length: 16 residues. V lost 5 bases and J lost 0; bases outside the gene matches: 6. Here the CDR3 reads CATSARQGGSTDTQYF. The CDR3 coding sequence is TGTGCCACCAGCGCTCGACAGGGGGGGAGCACAGATACGCAGTATTTT.

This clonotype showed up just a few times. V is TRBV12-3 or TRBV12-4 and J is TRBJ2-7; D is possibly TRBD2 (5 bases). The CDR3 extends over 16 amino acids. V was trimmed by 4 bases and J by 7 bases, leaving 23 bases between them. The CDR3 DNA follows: TGTGCCAGCAGTTCCCCCCGAGCGGAACCGACCCGGGAGCAGTACTTC. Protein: CASSSPRAEPTREQYF.

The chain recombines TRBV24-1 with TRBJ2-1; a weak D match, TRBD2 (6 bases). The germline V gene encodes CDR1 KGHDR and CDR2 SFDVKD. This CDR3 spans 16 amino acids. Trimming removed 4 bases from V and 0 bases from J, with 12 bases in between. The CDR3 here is CATSDSLASSYNEQFF. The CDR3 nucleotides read TGTGCCACCAGTGACTCTCTAGCGAGCTCCTACAATGAGCAGTTCTTC.

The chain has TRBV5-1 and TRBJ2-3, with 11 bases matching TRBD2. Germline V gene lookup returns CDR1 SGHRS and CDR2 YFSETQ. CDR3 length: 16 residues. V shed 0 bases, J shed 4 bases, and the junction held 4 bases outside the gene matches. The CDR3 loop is CASSLASGGSADTQYF. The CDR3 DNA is TGCGCCAGCAGCTTGGCTAGCGGGGGGAGCGCAGATACGCAGTATTTT.

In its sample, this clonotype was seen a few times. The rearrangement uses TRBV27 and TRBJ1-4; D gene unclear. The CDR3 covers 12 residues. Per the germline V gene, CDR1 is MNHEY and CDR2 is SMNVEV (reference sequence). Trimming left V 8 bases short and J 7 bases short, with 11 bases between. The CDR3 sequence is CASSAAGEKLFF. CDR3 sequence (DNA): TGTGCCAGCTCAGCCGCAGGTGAAAAACTGTTTTTT.

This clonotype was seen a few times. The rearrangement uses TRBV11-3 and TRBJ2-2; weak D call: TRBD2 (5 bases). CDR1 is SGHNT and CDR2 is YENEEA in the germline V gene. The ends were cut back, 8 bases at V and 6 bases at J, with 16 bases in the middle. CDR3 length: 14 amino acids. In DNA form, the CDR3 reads TGTGCCAGCGCCCGTGAGGACGGGGCCGGGGAGCTGTTTTTT. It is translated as CASAREDGAGELFF.

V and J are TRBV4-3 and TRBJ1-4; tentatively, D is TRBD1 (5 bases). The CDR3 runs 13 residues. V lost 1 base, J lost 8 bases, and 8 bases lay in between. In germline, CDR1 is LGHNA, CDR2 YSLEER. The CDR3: CASSQGRDEKLFF. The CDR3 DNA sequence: TGCGCCAGCAGCCAAGGCCGGGACGAAAAACTGTTTTTT.

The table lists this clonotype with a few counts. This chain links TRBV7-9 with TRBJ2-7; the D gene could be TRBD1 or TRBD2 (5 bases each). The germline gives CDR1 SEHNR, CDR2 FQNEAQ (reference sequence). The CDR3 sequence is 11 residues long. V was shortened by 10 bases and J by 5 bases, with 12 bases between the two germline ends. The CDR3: CATARGDEQYF. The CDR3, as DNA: TGTGCCACGGCGAGAGGGGACGAGCAGTACTTC.

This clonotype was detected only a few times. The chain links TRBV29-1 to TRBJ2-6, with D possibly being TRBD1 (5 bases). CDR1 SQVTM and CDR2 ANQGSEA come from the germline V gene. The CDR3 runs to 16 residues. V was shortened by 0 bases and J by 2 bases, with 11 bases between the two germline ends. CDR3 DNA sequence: TGCAGCGTTGAAGATCCAGGGTCTGCTGGGGCCAACGTCCTGACTTTC. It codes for CSVEDPGSAGANVLTF.

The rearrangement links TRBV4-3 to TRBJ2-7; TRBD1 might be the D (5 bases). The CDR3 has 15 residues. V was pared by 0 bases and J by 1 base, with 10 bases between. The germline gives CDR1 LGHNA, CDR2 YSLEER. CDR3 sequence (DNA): TGCGCCAGCAGCCAAGAGGGTAGGGGATCCTACGAGCAGTACTTC. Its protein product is CASSQEGRGSYEQYF.

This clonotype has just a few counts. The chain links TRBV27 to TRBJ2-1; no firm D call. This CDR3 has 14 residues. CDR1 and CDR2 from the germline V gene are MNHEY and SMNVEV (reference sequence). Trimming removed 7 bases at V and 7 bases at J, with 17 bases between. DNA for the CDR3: TGTGCCAGCAAATCGGACCAATATTCTAATGAGCAGTTCTTC. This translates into CASKSDQYSNEQFF.